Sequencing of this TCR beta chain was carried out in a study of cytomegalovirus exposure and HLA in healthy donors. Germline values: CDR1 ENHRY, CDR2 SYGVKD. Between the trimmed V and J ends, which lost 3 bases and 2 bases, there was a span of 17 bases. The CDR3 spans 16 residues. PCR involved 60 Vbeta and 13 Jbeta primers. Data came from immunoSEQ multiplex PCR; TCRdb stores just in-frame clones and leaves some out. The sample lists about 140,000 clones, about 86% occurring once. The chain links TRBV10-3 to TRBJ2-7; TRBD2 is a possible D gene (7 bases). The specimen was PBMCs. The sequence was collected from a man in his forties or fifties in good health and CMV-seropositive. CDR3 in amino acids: CAISDGRRGRAYEQYF. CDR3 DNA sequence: TGTGCCATCAGTGACGGTAGGCGGGGGCGCGCCTACGAGCAGTACTTC.